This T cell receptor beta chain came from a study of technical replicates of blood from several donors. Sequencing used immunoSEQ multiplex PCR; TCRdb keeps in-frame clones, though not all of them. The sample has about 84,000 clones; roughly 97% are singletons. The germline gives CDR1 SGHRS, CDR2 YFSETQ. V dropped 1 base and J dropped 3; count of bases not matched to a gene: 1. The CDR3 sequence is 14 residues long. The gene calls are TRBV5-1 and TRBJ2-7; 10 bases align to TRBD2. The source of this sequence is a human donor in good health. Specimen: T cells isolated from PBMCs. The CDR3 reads CASSLLAGDYEQYF. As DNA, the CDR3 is TGCGCCAGCAGCTTGCTAGCGGGGGACTACGAGCAGTACTTC.